Sequencing of this T cell receptor beta chain was carried out in a study of shared clonotypes between healthy human individuals. On the study more broadly: Sampling drew on donors who were a couple of women and a few men aged 18 to 49.

CDR3 length: 18 residues. V lost 1 base, J lost 4 bases, and 12 bases stayed unmatched. Germline V gene sequence: CDR1 LNHNV, CDR2 YYDKDF (reference sequence). Study findings and constraints: The expectation was that sequencing depth would affect clonotype sharing among donors.

Assay used: immunoSEQ multiplex PCR; TCRdb lists only in-frame clones, some missing. The table includes 450,000 to 550,000 clones, 79% detected once. Note on this clone: Its matching antigen is unknown.

Genomic DNA of unsorted samples came from around 90 million PBMCs. The sequence was obtained from a woman between 35 and 50 years old in good health. Some clones in this sample may be carry-over from other donors' samples. The chain is built from TRBV15 and TRBJ1-4; 7 bases align to TRBD1. Source material: PBMCs. The CDR3 DNA reads as TGTGCCACCAGCAGAGTTCGGCCAGGGGGTTGGGGTAATGAAAAACTGTTTTTT. Translating it yields CATSRVRPGGWGNEKLFF.